One and the same sample provided the 28 T cell receptor beta chains below, sequenced in a study of graft-versus-host responses after intestinal transplantation. The method was immunoSEQ multiplex PCR; TCRdb's version includes in-frame clones alone and lacks a portion of them. The data show 49,000 or so clones, 90% to 95% seen once. This material consisted of PBMCs, taken 786 days after a first intestinal transplant, on the day of a second. Receptor source: a human patient who received an intestinal transplant, so some T cells may come from the graft donor.

There are a few counts of this clone. V and J are TRBV29-1 and TRBJ2-7; the match to TRBD1 covers 7 bases. This CDR3 is built from 13 residues. Germline lookup yields CDR1 SQVTM and CDR2 ANQGSEA. V lost 7 bases to trimming and J lost 5 bases; unmatched junction nucleotides: 11. CDR3 DNA: TGCAGCGGTCGACAGGGTTATTGGGACGAGCAGTACTTC. This gives the protein CSGRQGYWDEQYF.

The CDR3 sequence is CASSYSTSGTGELFF. The CDR3 DNA follows: TGTGCCAGCAGTTACTCGACTAGCGGGACCGGGGAGCTGTTTTTT. The chain couples TRBV6-6 to TRBJ2-2; TRBD2 aligns across 10 bases. The germline V gene has CDR1 MNHNY and CDR2 SVGAGI (reference sequence). After removal of 0 bases from V and 5 bases from J, the junction contained 0 bases not matched to a gene. This CDR3 comprises 15 residues.

This clone was recorded only once. The gene calls are TRBV5-1 and TRBJ2-1; the D is unclear. V lost 7 bases and J 3 bases, leaving 14 bases between the germline ends. Looked up from germline, CDR1 is SGHRS and CDR2 is YFSETQ. The CDR3 length is 14 residues. CDR3 sequence: CASSAGAYYNEQFF. The CDR3 bases are TGCGCCAGCTCGGCCGGCGCCTACTACAATGAGCAGTTCTTC.

The V gene is TRBV5-1, the J gene TRBJ1-5; D is perhaps TRBD1 (6 bases). This CDR3 spans 15 amino acids. V lost 0 bases and J 5 bases, leaving 12 bases between the germline ends. Germline V gene sequence: CDR1 SGHRS, CDR2 YFSETQ. The CDR3 loop is CASSLVPGVYQPQHF. As DNA, the CDR3 is TGCGCCAGCAGCTTGGTTCCAGGGGTATATCAGCCCCAGCATTTT.

The J gene is TRBJ2-7, the V gene TRBV5-4, with a tentative D call TRBD1 (6 bases). V lost 3 bases and J lost 3, with 10 bases in between. Per the germline V gene, CDR1 is SGHNT and CDR2 is YYREEE (reference sequence). The CDR3 extends over 13 amino acids. The CDR3 is CASSYPDSYEQYF. The DNA for the CDR3 is TGTGCCAGCAGCTATCCGGACAGCTACGAGCAGTACTTC.

The chain joins TRBV2 to TRBJ2-1; 10 bases match TRBD2. Unmatched junction bases numbered 7, after V lost 4 bases and J lost 7 bases. The CDR3 extends over 15 amino acids. The germline CDR1 and CDR2 sequences are SNHLY and FYNNEI. The chain's CDR3 is CASSVSGRALNEQFF. The CDR3, as DNA: TGTGCCAGCAGTGTCAGCGGGAGGGCCTTGAATGAGCAGTTCTTC.

The V and J genes are TRBV21-1 and TRBJ2-1. TRBV21-1 is a pseudogene segment. The CDR3 has 18 residues. This chain's CDR3 is CASSKRQLCGGSYNEQFF. The CDR3 coding sequence is TGTGCCAGCAGCAAAAGACAGCTTTGTGGAGGCTCCTACAATGAGCAGTTCTTC.

The rearrangement joins TRBV6-4 to TRBJ2-5, with TRBD2 identical over 13 bases. The CDR3 runs 15 residues. J gave up 2 bases and V 3 bases, and 0 bases lay outside the gene matches. Germline V CDR1 and CDR2: MRHNA, SNTAGT. CDR3 residues: CASSELAGGQETQYF. CDR3 nucleotides: TGTGCCAGCAGTGAACTAGCGGGGGGGCAAGAGACCCAGTACTTC.

This rearrangement joins TRBV2 to TRBJ1-2; 7 bases match TRBD1. After removal of 7 bases from V and 8 bases from J, the junction contained 10 bases not matched to a gene. Germline loops: CDR1 SNHLY, CDR2 FYNNEI. CDR3 length equals 13 residues. This chain's CDR3 is CASIRDRVSGYTF. The CDR3 DNA reads TGTGCCAGCATTAGAGACAGGGTTTCGGGCTACACCTTC.

The gene calls are TRBV5-1 and TRBJ1-6, with a tentative D call TRBD1 (5 bases). The germline V and J ends were trimmed by 5 bases and 11 bases, with 14 bases remaining between them. The V gene's germline CDR1 is SGHRS and CDR2 YFSETQ. The CDR3 is made up of 13 amino acids. The CDR3 region has the DNA TGCGCCAGCAGGGGCCTAGGGGAAGCACCCCTCCACTTT. Amino acids: CASRGLGEAPLHF.

CDR3 nucleotide sequence: TGTGCCAGCAGTACCTTCTACGAGCAGTACTTC. Its translation: CASSTFYEQYF. The rearrangement joins TRBV28 to TRBJ2-7; D remains ambiguous. The CDR3 consists of 11 residues. CDR1 and CDR2 from the germline V gene are MDHEN and SYDVKM. Trimming took off 5 bases at V and 3 bases at J, with 5 bases between the two ends.

The genes are TRBV29-1 and TRBJ2-3; TRBD2 aligns across 7 bases. V lost 4 bases to trimming and J lost 2 bases; unmatched junction nucleotides: 3. This CDR3 region has 13 residues. Germline loops: CDR1 SQVTM, CDR2 ANQGSEA. The CDR3: CSVAGLFTDTQYF. CDR3 coding DNA: TGCAGCGTTGCGGGACTATTCACAGATACGCAGTATTTT.

The chain uses TRBV6-5 and TRBJ1-1, with a weak D call TRBD1 (5 bases). Trimming removed 5 bases from V and 7 bases from J, with 20 bases in between. CDR3 size: 15 residues. The germline V gene encodes CDR1 MNHEY and CDR2 SVGAGI. The DNA for the CDR3 is TGTGCCAGCAGTGTAGGCTGGGGGGGGAAAGATGAAGCTTTCTTT. Translation gives CASSVGWGGKDEAFF.

The chain employs TRBV28 and TRBJ1-1; 7 nucleotides line up with TRBD1. Trimming at V came to 5 bases and at J to 10 bases, leaving 10 bases not matched to a gene. The CDR3 has 13 amino acids. Germline lookup yields CDR1 MDHEN and CDR2 SYDVKM. The CDR3 DNA is TGTGCCAGCAGTCCGACCGGGACAGTATCAGCTTTCTTT. Translating it yields CASSPTGTVSAFF.

The chain links TRBV28 to TRBJ1-4; D not resolved. Trimming shortened V by 4 bases and J by 4 bases, and 10 bases separated the two germline ends. This CDR3 has 14 amino acids. Germline assignment: CDR1 MDHEN and CDR2 SYDVKM. The chain's CDR3 is CASSSPFNNEKLFF. In nucleotides, the CDR3 is TGTGCCAGCAGTTCCCCCTTTAATAATGAAAAACTGTTTTTT.

As to this clone: In the same sample, other DNA sequences code for this CDR3. The V call is TRBV19, the J call TRBJ1-3; D not resolved. Germline CDR1 LNHDA, CDR2 SQIVND (reference sequence). The V gene lost 3 bases and the J gene lost 1 base, with 7 bases spanning the gap. This CDR3 contains 14 residues. The CDR3 region has the DNA TGTGCCAGTAGTATCGGTAGATCTGGAAACACCATATATTTT. Amino acid sequence: CASSIGRSGNTIYF.

The chain has TRBV5-5 and TRBJ2-3; D is unresolved. Germline V gene sequence: CDR1 SGHKS, CDR2 YYEKEE (reference sequence). V lost 4 bases, J lost 1 base, and 10 bases lay in between. This CDR3 spans 14 amino acids. CDR3 coding DNA: TGTGCCAGCAGCCTGGGATGGGGCACAGATACGCAGTATTTT. Encoded protein: CASSLGWGTDTQYF.

This clone came up once. J is TRBJ2-1 and V is TRBV12-5; the match to TRBD2 covers 11 bases. Germline CDR1 LGHNT, CDR2 FRNRAP. CDR3 length equals 17 residues. The V gene end was trimmed by 3 bases and the J gene end by 5 bases; junction bases not matched to a gene: 9. Written as DNA, the CDR3 is TGTGCTAGTGGTTTCCCCTTGATAGCGGGAGGGGACAATGAGCAGTTCTTC. As protein: CASGFPLIAGGDNEQFF.

V usage is TRBV5-1 and J usage is TRBJ1-2; D remains ambiguous. CDR3 length: 16 residues. CDR1 and CDR2 from the germline V gene are SGHRS and YFSETQ. V was clipped by 4 bases and J by 8 bases, with 24 bases between them. The CDR3 sequence: CASSPGDGNLGTGYTF. The CDR3 DNA follows: TGCGCCAGCAGCCCCGGCGATGGGAACCTAGGAACGGGCTACACCTTC.

This chain connects TRBV2 to TRBJ2-1, with a weak D call TRBD2 (6 bases). The germline V gene has CDR1 SNHLY and CDR2 FYNNEI. CDR3 size: 12 residues. V lost 2 bases and J 7 bases, leaving 6 bases between the germline ends. The CDR3 here is CASSERGNEQFF. The CDR3 nucleotides read TGTGCCAGCAGTGAACGGGGGAATGAGCAGTTCTTC.

The V call is TRBV30, the J call TRBJ2-3; tentatively, D is TRBD1 (6 bases). The CDR3 length is 13 residues. Germline CDR1 GTSNPN, CDR2 SVGIG (reference sequence). The germline V and J ends were trimmed by 3 bases and 8 bases, with 15 bases remaining between them. The CDR3 nucleotides are TGTGCCTGGAGCATAACAGGGATCGGTACGCAGTATTTT. It codes for CAWSITGIGTQYF.

The V gene is TRBV7-8, the J gene TRBJ2-1; D gene uncertain. The CDR3 has 15 amino acids. Between the trimmed V and J ends, which lost 3 bases and 0 bases, there was a span of 9 bases. Germline V lookup: CDR1 SGHVS, CDR2 FQNEAQ. DNA for the CDR3: TGTGCCAGCAGCTTCGCATTGATCTCCTACAATGAGCAGTTCTTC. This codes for CASSFALISYNEQFF.

The chain employs TRBV4-2 and TRBJ2-7; TRBD2 aligns across 9 bases. Germline CDR1 LGHNA, CDR2 YNFKEQ. CDR3 length equals 15 residues. The V gene end was trimmed by 4 bases and the J gene end by 7 bases; junction bases not matched to a gene: 11. CDR3 DNA: TGTGCCAGCAGCCCCCGACCGGCTAGCGGGAATGAGCAGTACTTC. Translated, it gives CASSPRPASGNEQYF.

This clone appeared a single time. This chain links TRBV14 with TRBJ2-3; TRBD2 aligns across 8 bases. The CDR3 has 13 residues. Looked up from germline, CDR1 is SGHDN and CDR2 is FVKESK. Trimming took 8 bases from V and 4 from J; bases not matched to a gene: 5. DNA for the CDR3: TGTGCCAGCGGGACTAGTGGCGCAGATACGCAGTATTTT. It yields the protein CASGTSGADTQYF.

The V call is TRBV29-1, the J call TRBJ1-5; weak D call: TRBD1 (6 bases). In germline, CDR1 is SQVTM, CDR2 ANQGSEA. There are 13 residues in the CDR3. Trimming removed 5 bases at V and 4 bases at J, with 12 bases between. In nucleotides, the CDR3 is TGCAGCGTTCTTACAGGGTGGAATCAGCCCCAGCATTTT. Protein: CSVLTGWNQPQHF. Looking up the rest from reference TRBV29-1 and TRBJ1-5 gives the full variable domain: SAVISQKPSRDICQRGTSLTIQCQVDSQVTMMFWYRQQPGQSLTLIATANQGSEATYESGFVIDKFPISRPNLTFSTLTVSNMSPEDSSIYLCSVLTGWNQPQHFGDGTRLSIL.

CDR3 DNA: TGTGCCAGTAGTATCTCGGCTGCAACCTACGAGCAGTACTTC. It is translated as CASSISAATYEQYF. The chain carries TRBV19 and TRBJ2-7; D call uncertain. From germline, CDR1 is LNHDA and CDR2 SQIVND (reference sequence). Trimming removed 3 bases at V and 2 bases at J, with 11 bases between. The CDR3 extends over 14 amino acids.

CDR3: CASSLTGVSTDTQYF. CDR3 nucleotides: TGTGCCAGCAGCTTAACAGGGGTCTCCACAGATACGCAGTATTTT. The chain joins TRBV7-3 to TRBJ2-3, with a possible D match to TRBD1 (5 bases). CDR3 length: 15 amino acids. Germline values: CDR1 SGHTA, CDR2 FQGTGA. V lost 0 bases, J lost 2 bases, and 9 bases lay in between.

The chain uses TRBV6-5 and TRBJ1-2; tentatively, D is TRBD1 (5 bases). The V gene's germline CDR1 is MNHEY and CDR2 SVGAGI. The CDR3 runs 14 residues. The V and J ends lost 5 bases and 11 bases respectively, with 21 bases between them. DNA for the CDR3: TGTGCCAGCAGTCAGATGGGGGTTGGGTTGAGATACACCTTC. Its protein product is CASSQMGVGLRYTF.